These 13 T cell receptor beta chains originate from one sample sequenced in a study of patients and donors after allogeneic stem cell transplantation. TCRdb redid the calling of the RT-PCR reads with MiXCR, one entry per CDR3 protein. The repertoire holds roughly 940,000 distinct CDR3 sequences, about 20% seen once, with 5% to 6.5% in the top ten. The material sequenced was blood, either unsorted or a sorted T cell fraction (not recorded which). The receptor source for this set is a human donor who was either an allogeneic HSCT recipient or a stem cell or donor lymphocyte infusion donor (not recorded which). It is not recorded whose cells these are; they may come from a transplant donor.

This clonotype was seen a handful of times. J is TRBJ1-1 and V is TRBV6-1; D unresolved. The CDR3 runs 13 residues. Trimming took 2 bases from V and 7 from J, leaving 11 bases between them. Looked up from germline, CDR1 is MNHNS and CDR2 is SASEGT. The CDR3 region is CASSERAALEAFF. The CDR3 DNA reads TGTGCCAGCAGTGAAAGGGCAGCTCTTGAAGCTTTCTTT.

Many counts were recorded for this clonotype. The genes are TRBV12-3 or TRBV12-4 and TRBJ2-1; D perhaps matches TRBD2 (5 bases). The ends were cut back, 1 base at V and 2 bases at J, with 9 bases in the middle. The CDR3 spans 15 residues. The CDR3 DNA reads TGTGCCAGCAGTTTAGACCGGGGAGCCTACAATGAGCAGTTCTTC. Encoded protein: CASSLDRGAYNEQFF.

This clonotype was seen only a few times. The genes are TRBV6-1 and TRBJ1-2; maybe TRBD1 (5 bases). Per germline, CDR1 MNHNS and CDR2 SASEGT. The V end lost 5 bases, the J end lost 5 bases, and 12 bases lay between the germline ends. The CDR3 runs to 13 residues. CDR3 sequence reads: CASSPPRGYGYTF. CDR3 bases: TGTGCCAGCAGTCCTCCGAGGGGTTATGGCTACACCTTC.

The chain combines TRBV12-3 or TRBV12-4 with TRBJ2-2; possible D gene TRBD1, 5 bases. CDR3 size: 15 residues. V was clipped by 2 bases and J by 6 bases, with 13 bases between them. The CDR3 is CASSLQGRSAGELFF. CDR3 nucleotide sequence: TGTGCCAGCAGTTTACAGGGAAGAAGCGCCGGGGAGCTGTTTTTT.

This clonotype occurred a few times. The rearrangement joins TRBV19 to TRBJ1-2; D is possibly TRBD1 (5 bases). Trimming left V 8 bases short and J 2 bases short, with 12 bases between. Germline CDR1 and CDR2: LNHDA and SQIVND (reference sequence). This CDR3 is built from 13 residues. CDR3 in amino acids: CASASGLNYGYTF. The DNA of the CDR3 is TGTGCCAGTGCCTCGGGGCTCAACTATGGCTACACCTTC.

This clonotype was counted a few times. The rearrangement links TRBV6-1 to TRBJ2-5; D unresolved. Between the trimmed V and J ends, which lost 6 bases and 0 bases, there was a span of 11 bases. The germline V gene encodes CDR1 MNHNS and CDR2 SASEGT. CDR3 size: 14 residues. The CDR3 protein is CASRSAVYQETQYF. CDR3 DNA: TGTGCCAGCAGATCCGCAGTGTACCAAGAGACCCAGTACTTC.

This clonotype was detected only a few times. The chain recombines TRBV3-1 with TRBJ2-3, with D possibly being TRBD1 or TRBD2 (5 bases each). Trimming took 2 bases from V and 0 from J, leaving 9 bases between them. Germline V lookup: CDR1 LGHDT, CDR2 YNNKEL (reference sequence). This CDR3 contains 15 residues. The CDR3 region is CASSQRDRSTDTQYF. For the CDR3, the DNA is TGTGCCAGCAGCCAACGGGACCGCAGCACAGATACGCAGTATTTT.

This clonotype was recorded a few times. The CDR3 DNA reads as TGTGCCAGCAGTCCGCGGACGCCACCCACTGAAGCTTTCTTT. Its translation: CASSPRTPPTEAFF. V is TRBV12-3 or TRBV12-4 and J is TRBJ1-1; the D is unclear. V dropped 5 bases and J dropped 4 bases, with 14 bases sitting between them. This CDR3 is built from 14 residues.

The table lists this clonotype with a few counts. Written as DNA, the CDR3 is TGCAGTGCTAGGCCCCTCTGGCTGGGCACAGATACGCAGTATTTT. It specifies CSARPLWLGTDTQYF. This sequence joins TRBV20-1 and TRBJ2-3; no reliable D call. Germline V gives CDR1 DFQATT, CDR2 SNEGSKA (reference sequence). CDR3 length equals 15 residues. The ends were cut back, 3 bases at V and 1 base at J, with 14 bases in the middle.

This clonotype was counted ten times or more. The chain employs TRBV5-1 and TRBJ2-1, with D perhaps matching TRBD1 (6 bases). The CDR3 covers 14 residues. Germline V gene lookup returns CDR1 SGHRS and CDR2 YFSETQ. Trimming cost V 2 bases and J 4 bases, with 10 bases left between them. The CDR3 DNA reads TGCGCCAGCAGCTTCCGGACAGTTTACAATGAGCAGTTCTTC. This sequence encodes CASSFRTVYNEQFF.

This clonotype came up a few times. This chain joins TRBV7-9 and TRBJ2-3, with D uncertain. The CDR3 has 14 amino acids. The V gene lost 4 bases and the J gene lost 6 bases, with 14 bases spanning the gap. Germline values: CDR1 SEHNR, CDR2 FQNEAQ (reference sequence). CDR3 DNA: TGTGCCAGCAGCTCGTTTAAGCGCAGGGATACGCAGTATTTT. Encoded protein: CASSSFKRRDTQYF.

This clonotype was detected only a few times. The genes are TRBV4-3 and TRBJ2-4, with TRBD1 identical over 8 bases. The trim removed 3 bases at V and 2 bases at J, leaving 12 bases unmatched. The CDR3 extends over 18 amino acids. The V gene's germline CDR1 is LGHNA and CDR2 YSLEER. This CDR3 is CASSQESGGDGSKNIQYF. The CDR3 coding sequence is TGCGCCAGCAGCCAGGAATCAGGGGGCGATGGGTCCAAAAACATTCAGTACTTC.

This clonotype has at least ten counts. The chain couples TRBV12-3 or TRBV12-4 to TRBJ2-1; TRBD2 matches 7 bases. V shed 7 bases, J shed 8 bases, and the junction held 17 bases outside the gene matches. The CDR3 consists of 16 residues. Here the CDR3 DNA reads TGTGCCAGCACCATCTCTAGCCCGGGAGGATACGATGAGCAGTTCTTC. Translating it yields CASTISSPGGYDEQFF.